These 6 T cell receptor beta chains originate from one sample sequenced in a study of molecular identifiers for immune sequencing clone quantification (dated by TCRdb to 2016 to 2019). The method behind the library was PCR. TCRdb records NextSeq 500 as the sequencer. The public reads were run again by TCRdb, first through fastp at Q25 and then through MiXCR, and only productive beta chains were kept. Rows with a matching CDR3 protein are joined into one entry that keeps the most common DNA and genes. Within this sample are about 97,000 distinct CDR3 sequences, with approximately 24% of them counted one time only. The ten largest clones add up to about 0.94% of the sample. Sequenced: naive CD8+ T cells from blood, with Jurkat cell RNA spiked in. The sample's cell subset or site, from its label and the paper: FACS-sorted CD8+CD4-CCR7+CD45RA+ naive T cells. All receptors derive from a human donor in good health. Some libraries in this study had Jurkat cell RNA spiked in.

This clonotype has a count of ten or more. The rearrangement joins TRBV30 to TRBJ2-3; maybe TRBD2 (6 bases). V gave up 3 bases and J gave up 1 base, with 8 bases separating them. CDR3 length: 13 amino acids. CDR1 is GTSNPN and CDR2 is SVGIG in the germline V gene (reference sequence). DNA of the CDR3: TGTGCCTGGAGCTTAGCGGGCACAGATACGCAGTATTTT. It codes for CAWSLAGTDTQYF.

The chain has TRBV20-1 and TRBJ2-3; 7 bases align to TRBD2. V gave up 0 bases and J gave up 0 bases; unmatched junction bases: 6. CDR1 and CDR2 from the germline V gene are DFQATT and SNEGSKA (reference sequence). The CDR3 spans 16 residues. The CDR3 DNA is TGCAGTGCTAGAGATGGGCTAGCGGCTAGCACAGATACGCAGTATTTT. Its translation is CSARDGLAASTDTQYF.

Note on this clonotype: Relative to the germline gene, one junction end is altered; a read error may explain this. V usage is TRBV7-2 and J usage is TRBJ2-7; unclear D gene. CDR1 SGHTA and CDR2 FQGNSA come from the germline V gene. The CDR3 runs 14 residues. CDR3: CASSLAGSSYVQYF. For the CDR3, the DNA is TGTGCCAGCAGCTTAGCCGGCAGCTCCTACGTGCAGTACTTC.

This clonotype was observed many times. V usage is TRBV28 and J usage is TRBJ2-1; the D gene is possibly TRBD1 (6 bases). This CDR3 is 14 amino acids long. V was shortened by 2 bases and J by 7 bases, with 12 bases between the two germline ends. From germline, CDR1 is MDHEN and CDR2 SYDVKM. The chain's CDR3 is CASSLQGNWNEQFF. In nucleotides, the CDR3 is TGTGCCAGCAGTTTACAGGGGAATTGGAATGAGCAGTTCTTC.

With regard to this clonotype: This could be a read error, since a much larger clone is one nucleotide away. The CDR3 DNA is TGTGCCAGCAGTTTGGACGGGAGCGCAGATACGCAGTATTTT. It codes for CASSLDGSADTQYF. This rearrangement joins TRBV28 to TRBJ2-3, with D perhaps matching TRBD2 (6 bases). The CDR3 loop spans 14 amino acids. Trimming cost V 3 bases and J 4 bases, with 11 bases left between them. The germline CDR1 and CDR2 sequences are MDHEN and SYDVKM.

On this clonotype itself: Just one base apart from a much larger clone, this may be a read error. The V and J genes are TRBV6-2 or TRBV6-3 and TRBJ2-3, with 8 bases fitting TRBD2. J lost 9 bases, V lost 0 bases, and 11 bases had no gene match. The CDR3 is 16 residues long. Germline V gives CDR1 MNHEY, CDR2 SVGEGT. The chain's CDR3 is CASSYSTSGGPGTQYF. The CDR3 DNA reads TGTGCCAGCAGTTACTCGACAAGCGGGGGACCTGGCACGCAGTATTTT.